A selection of T cell receptor beta chains follows, all from one sample in a study of blood T cell repertoires in COVID-19. Here immunoSEQ multiplex PCR was the method, and the copy in TCRdb shows in-frame clones only, minus some. The sample consists of around 120,000 clones, about nine tenths of them appearing once. The source material was peripheral blood. These receptors originate from a woman in her 70s with acute or convalescent COVID-19. Each CDR3 is given with its conserved first and last residue. D genes are given only for firm matches. Not every row has a clone size; where given, it reads once, few, many or a size class.

d_call j_call cdr3_length v_call clone_size cdr3_aa cdr3_nt
TRBD2 TRBJ2-3 16 TRBV4-1 . CASSPPGRGGTDTQYF TGCGCCAGCAGCCCCCCAGGCCGGGGGGGCACAGATACGCAGTATTTT
. TRBJ2-7 13 TRBV28 . CATERTSSGEQYF TGTGCCACAGAAAGGACATCCTCTGGGGAGCAGTACTTC
. TRBJ1-4 13 TRBV28 . CASKKGGDEKLFF TGTGCCAGCAAGAAGGGGGGGGATGAAAAACTGTTTTTT
. TRBJ1-5 15 TRBV2 . CASSEMGLSNQPQHF TGTGCCAGCAGTGAAATGGGGCTGAGCAATCAGCCCCAGCATTTT
. TRBJ1-3 14 TRBV6-1 . CASSENFSGNTIYF TGTGCCAGCAGTGAGAACTTCTCTGGAAACACCATATATTTT
. TRBJ1-5 16 TRBV18 . CASSPLGARGNQPQHF TGTGCCAGCTCACCACTGGGGGCGAGGGGCAATCAGCCCCAGCATTTT
TRBD1 TRBJ2-3 16 TRBV10-2 . CASSGRGQGMTDTQYF TGCGCCAGCAGTGGTAGGGGACAGGGTATGACAGATACGCAGTATTTT
. TRBJ2-2 14 TRBV2 . CASSQTTVTGELFF TGTGCCAGCAGTCAAACGACAGTTACCGGGGAGCTGTTTTTT
TRBD1 TRBJ1-1 14 TRBV5-1 . CASSQQGGETEAFF TGCGCCAGCAGCCAACAGGGGGGTGAGACTGAAGCTTTCTTT
. TRBJ1-1 13 TRBV9 few CASSVGTASKAFF TGTGCCAGCAGCGTAGGAACAGCCTCCAAAGCTTTCTTT
. TRBJ2-3 15 TRBV15 . CATSRDTGRVETQYF TGTGCCACCAGCAGAGATACCGGCAGGGTGGAGACGCAGTATTTT
. TRBJ2-5 14 TRBV3-1/TRBV3-2 . CASSPTAFGETQYF TGTGCCAGCAGCCCGACAGCGTTTGGAGAGACCCAGTACTTC
. TRBJ2-3 13 TRBV30 . CAWSVVTSDTQYF TGTGCCTGGAGTGTGGTAACATCAGATACGCAGTATTTT
. TRBJ2-7 15 TRBV7-9 . CASSLSIGVLYEQYF TGTGCCAGCAGCCTCAGTATTGGTGTGTTATACGAGCAGTACTTC
. TRBJ1-3 14 TRBV7-9 once CASSLLQSRNTIYF TGTGCCAGCAGCTTATTACAGTCAAGAAACACCATATATTTT